Listed below are T cell receptor beta chains from one sample, sequenced in a study of PD-L1 blockade in urothelial cancer. Profiled with immunoSEQ multiplex PCR; TCRdb holds only in-frame clones, not every one. Of around 56,000 clones listed, about 86% are singletons. The starting material was PBMCs, obtained around atezolizumab (anti-PD-L1) treatment. These receptors were collected from a man in his fifties or sixties with urothelial cancer. Both conserved end residues are part of each CDR3. Each record gives: J gene, D gene, V gene, clone size, CDR3 DNA, CDR3 protein. A D gene is named only where the DNA matches it firmly. Only some rows state a clone size, as once, few, many or a class for expanded clones.

J gene: TRBJ1-1
D gene: -
V gene: TRBV6-1
clone size: -
CDR3 DNA: TGTGCCAGCAGCGCTCAGCGGCAGTTGAACACTGAAGCTTTCTTT
CDR3 protein: CASSAQRQLNTEAFF

J gene: TRBJ2-1
D gene: -
V gene: TRBV27
clone size: -
CDR3 DNA: TGTGCCAGCAGTTTTGCGGTCTCCTACAATGAGCAGTTCTTC
CDR3 protein: CASSFAVSYNEQFF

J gene: TRBJ2-5
D gene: -
V gene: TRBV7-2
clone size: -
CDR3 DNA: TGTGCCAGCGTCCGATCGGGGGAGACCCAGTACTTC
CDR3 protein: CASVRSGETQYF

J gene: TRBJ2-4
D gene: -
V gene: TRBV27
clone size: -
CDR3 DNA: TGTGCCAGCAGTTCAAGGGCTAGCGCCAAAAACATTCAGTACTTC
CDR3 protein: CASSSRASAKNIQYF

J gene: TRBJ2-3
D gene: TRBD2
V gene: TRBV4-1
clone size: -
CDR3 DNA: TGCGCCAGCAGCCAAGGCCTGGGACTAGCGGGCCCCACAGATACGCAGTATTTT
CDR3 protein: CASSQGLGLAGPTDTQYF

J gene: TRBJ2-1
D gene: TRBD2
V gene: TRBV7-8
clone size: -
CDR3 DNA: TGTGCCAGCAGCTTAGTAGCGGGACTAGCGGAGCAGAATGAGCAGTTCTTC
CDR3 protein: CASSLVAGLAEQNEQFF

J gene: TRBJ1-1
D gene: -
V gene: TRBV21-1
clone size: -
CDR3 DNA: TGTGCCAGCAGCAAAGGGGGACAGGGACAAGCTTTCTTT
CDR3 protein: CASSKGGQGQAFF

J gene: TRBJ1-6
D gene: -
V gene: TRBV9
clone size: -
CDR3 DNA: TGTGCCAGCAGCCCCAGGGGTGGTTCACCCCTCCACTTT
CDR3 protein: CASSPRGGSPLHF

J gene: TRBJ2-1
D gene: -
V gene: TRBV30
clone size: -
CDR3 DNA: TGTGCCTGCTCAAGAGGGTACAATGAGCAGTTCTTC
CDR3 protein: CACSRGYNEQFF

J gene: TRBJ2-6
D gene: -
V gene: TRBV19
clone size: -
CDR3 DNA: TGTGCCACTAAATTACAGAGTTCTGGGGCCAACGTCCTGACTTTC
CDR3 protein: CATKLQSSGANVLTF

J gene: TRBJ2-5
D gene: TRBD2
V gene: TRBV19
clone size: -
CDR3 DNA: TGTGCCAGTAAGACAGCGGGAGTAGAGACCCAGTACTTC
CDR3 protein: CASKTAGVETQYF

J gene: TRBJ2-7
D gene: -
V gene: TRBV5-1
clone size: -
CDR3 DNA: TGCGCCAGCAGCTTGGGGGACACCGGCTACGAGCAGTACTTC
CDR3 protein: CASSLGDTGYEQYF

J gene: TRBJ2-1
D gene: -
V gene: TRBV6-5
clone size: -
CDR3 DNA: TGTGCCAGCCGAAACGTGGTAGGGGAGTTCTTC
CDR3 protein: CASRNVVGEFF

J gene: TRBJ2-1
D gene: TRBD1
V gene: TRBV19
clone size: -
CDR3 DNA: TGTGCCAGTAAGGGGCAGGGGGCGGGTGAGCAGTTCTTC
CDR3 protein: CASKGQGAGEQFF

J gene: TRBJ1-6
D gene: TRBD1
V gene: TRBV11-2
clone size: once
CDR3 DNA: TGTGCCAGCAGCCCAAAGCCAGTGGGACAGAATAATTCACCCCTCCACTTT
CDR3 protein: CASSPKPVGQNNSPLHF

J gene: TRBJ2-7
D gene: -
V gene: TRBV7-8
clone size: -
CDR3 DNA: TGTGCCAGCAGCGATCACCGGTACTACGAGCAGTACTTC
CDR3 protein: CASSDHRYYEQYF

J gene: TRBJ2-5
D gene: TRBD2
V gene: TRBV5-6
clone size: once
CDR3 DNA: TGTGCCAGCAGCATGGGGACTAGCAAGGCTGAGACCCAGTACTTC
CDR3 protein: CASSMGTSKAETQYF

J gene: TRBJ2-3
D gene: -
V gene: TRBV18
clone size: few
CDR3 DNA: TGTGCCAGCTCACCACCGGGGCGTTCTAGCACAGATACGCAGTATTTT
CDR3 protein: CASSPPGRSSTDTQYF

J gene: TRBJ1-1
D gene: TRBD1
V gene: TRBV2
clone size: -
CDR3 DNA: TGTGCCAGCATCAGGGGGCTTGCCTCTGAAGCTTTCTTT
CDR3 protein: CASIRGLASEAFF

J gene: TRBJ2-3
D gene: -
V gene: TRBV5-5
clone size: few
CDR3 DNA: TGTGCCAGCGAGGCGCAGTATTTT
CDR3 protein: CASEAQYF

J gene: TRBJ1-1
D gene: TRBD1
V gene: TRBV5-4
clone size: -
CDR3 DNA: TGTGCCAGCAGCCCGCCGGGACAGGGTAACACTGAAGCTTTCTTT
CDR3 protein: CASSPPGQGNTEAFF

J gene: TRBJ1-1
D gene: -
V gene: TRBV19
clone size: -
CDR3 DNA: TGTGCCAGTAGTATCCCGGGGAGGGACACTGAAGCTTTCTTT
CDR3 protein: CASSIPGRDTEAFF

J gene: TRBJ1-2
D gene: TRBD1
V gene: TRBV2
clone size: -
CDR3 DNA: TGTGCCAGCAGTGAGGAGACAGGGGCTAACTATGGCTACACCTTC
CDR3 protein: CASSEETGANYGYTF

J gene: TRBJ1-5
D gene: -
V gene: TRBV6-5
clone size: -
CDR3 DNA: TGTGCCAGCAGTTACGGAGCCTATCAGCCCCAGCATTTT
CDR3 protein: CASSYGAYQPQHF

J gene: TRBJ1-1
D gene: TRBD1
V gene: TRBV28
clone size: -
CDR3 DNA: TGTGCCAGCCGCCACCAGAGGACAGGGAACACTGAAGCTTTCTTT
CDR3 protein: CASRHQRTGNTEAFF

J gene: TRBJ2-6
D gene: TRBD2
V gene: TRBV28
clone size: -
CDR3 DNA: TGTGCCAGCAGTTCGCCTAGCGGTCGATCTGGGGCCAACGTCCTGACTTTC
CDR3 protein: CASSSPSGRSGANVLTF

J gene: TRBJ2-1
D gene: -
V gene: TRBV7-3
clone size: -
CDR3 DNA: TGTGCCAGCAGCCGAAACCTAGCGTCCTCCTACAATGAGCAGTTCTTC
CDR3 protein: CASSRNLASSYNEQFF

J gene: TRBJ2-5
D gene: TRBD1
V gene: TRBV4-1
clone size: -
CDR3 DNA: TGCGCCAGCAGCCAAGAGACAGGGTGGGATCGGTACTTC
CDR3 protein: CASSQETGWDRYF

J gene: TRBJ2-7
D gene: -
V gene: TRBV6-5
clone size: -
CDR3 DNA: TGTGCCAGCTTAAAATTAAAAAACGAGCAGTACTTC
CDR3 protein: CASLKLKNEQYF

J gene: TRBJ2-5
D gene: -
V gene: TRBV5-1
clone size: -
CDR3 DNA: TGCGCCAGCAGCCCGGGTGGCCGCGGGGAAGAGACCCAGTACTTC
CDR3 protein: CASSPGGRGEETQYF

J gene: TRBJ1-2
D gene: -
V gene: TRBV30
clone size: -
CDR3 DNA: TGTGCCTGGAGTGTACGGGGAGCGGGGAACTATGGCTACACCTTC
CDR3 protein: CAWSVRGAGNYGYTF

J gene: TRBJ1-1
D gene: -
V gene: TRBV18
clone size: -
CDR3 DNA: TGTGCCAGCTCAGCTGGACAGACGAACACTGAAGCTTTCTTT
CDR3 protein: CASSAGQTNTEAFF

J gene: TRBJ1-2
D gene: -
V gene: TRBV28
clone size: -
CDR3 DNA: TGTGCCAGCAGACCAGGGGCTGGCGCTAACTATGGCTACACCTTC
CDR3 protein: CASRPGAGANYGYTF

J gene: TRBJ1-1
D gene: -
V gene: TRBV5-1
clone size: -
CDR3 DNA: TGCGCCAGCAGCTTGGGTTACTCGTTAGAAGCTTTCTTT
CDR3 protein: CASSLGYSLEAFF

J gene: TRBJ2-3
D gene: TRBD2
V gene: TRBV5-6
clone size: -
CDR3 DNA: TGTGCCAGCAGCTTGGCTAGCGGGATGGGCACAGATACGCAGTATTTT
CDR3 protein: CASSLASGMGTDTQYF

J gene: TRBJ1-1
D gene: TRBD1
V gene: TRBV7-8
clone size: -
CDR3 DNA: TGTGCCAGCAGCTTAGCGGGGCAGGGGGTCACTGAAGCTTTCTTT
CDR3 protein: CASSLAGQGVTEAFF

J gene: TRBJ2-7
D gene: -
V gene: TRBV9
clone size: -
CDR3 DNA: TGTGCCAGCAGCGTAGACTCACTAGCTGAGTACGAGCAGTACTTC
CDR3 protein: CASSVDSLAEYEQYF

J gene: TRBJ2-3
D gene: TRBD2
V gene: TRBV2
clone size: -
CDR3 DNA: TGTGCCAGCAGTGCGCCTAGCGGGGATACGCAGTATTTT
CDR3 protein: CASSAPSGDTQYF

J gene: TRBJ2-3
D gene: TRBD2
V gene: TRBV6-6
clone size: -
CDR3 DNA: TGTGCCAGCAGTCCCGGGGGGGTTACGCAGTATTTT
CDR3 protein: CASSPGGVTQYF

J gene: TRBJ1-5
D gene: -
V gene: TRBV6-6
clone size: -
CDR3 DNA: TGTGCCAGCAGTTACATGGACACTGGCAATCAGCCCCAGCATTTT
CDR3 protein: CASSYMDTGNQPQHF

J gene: TRBJ1-5
D gene: -
V gene: TRBV10-3
clone size: -
CDR3 DNA: TGTGCCATCAGTGGGACAGCCCAGCCCCAGCATTTT
CDR3 protein: CAISGTAQPQHF

J gene: TRBJ1-5
D gene: TRBD1
V gene: TRBV15
clone size: -
CDR3 DNA: TGTGCCACCAGCAGAGATGCCACAGGGGGCGGCCAGCCCCAGCATTTT
CDR3 protein: CATSRDATGGGQPQHF

J gene: TRBJ2-7
D gene: -
V gene: TRBV5-1
clone size: -
CDR3 DNA: TGCGCCAGCAGCTCCTGGACAGCCGCCGGTGGTGAGCAGTACTTC
CDR3 protein: CASSSWTAAGGEQYF

J gene: TRBJ2-4
D gene: TRBD2
V gene: TRBV4-1
clone size: -
CDR3 DNA: TGCGCCAGCAGCCAAGGGGGGGGAGGGAACATTCAGTACTTC
CDR3 protein: CASSQGGGGNIQYF

J gene: TRBJ2-5
D gene: TRBD1
V gene: TRBV6-5
clone size: -
CDR3 DNA: TGTGCCAGCAGTTACTCCTCGACAGGGCTCGCCCAGTACTTC
CDR3 protein: CASSYSSTGLAQYF

J gene: TRBJ2-3
D gene: TRBD2
V gene: TRBV30
clone size: once
CDR3 DNA: TGTGCCTGGAGTGCGGGACTAGGTGGTAGCACAGATACGCAGTATTTT
CDR3 protein: CAWSAGLGGSTDTQYF

J gene: TRBJ2-4
D gene: -
V gene: TRBV18
clone size: -
CDR3 DNA: TGTGCCAGCTCACCACCGGGGGCAAACATTCAGTACTTC
CDR3 protein: CASSPPGANIQYF

J gene: TRBJ2-7
D gene: -
V gene: TRBV27
clone size: -
CDR3 DNA: TGTGCCAGCAGTTTGACCAGCGGGTACGAGCAGTACTTC
CDR3 protein: CASSLTSGYEQYF

J gene: TRBJ2-5
D gene: -
V gene: TRBV7-2
clone size: -
CDR3 DNA: TGTGCCAGCAGCTTAGAGACTCACCAAGAGACCCAGTACTTC
CDR3 protein: CASSLETHQETQYF

J gene: TRBJ2-7
D gene: -
V gene: TRBV28
clone size: -
CDR3 DNA: TGTGCCAGCAGCCGCCTCGGACTCTCCATGAACGAGCAGTACTTC
CDR3 protein: CASSRLGLSMNEQYF

J gene: TRBJ1-6
D gene: -
V gene: TRBV30
clone size: -
CDR3 DNA: TGTGCCTGGAGTGTACGGTACAGATCTAAGGCTAATTCACCCCTCCACTTT
CDR3 protein: CAWSVRYRSKANSPLHF

J gene: TRBJ2-6
D gene: -
V gene: TRBV7-6
clone size: -
CDR3 DNA: TGTGCCAGCAGCTCGGGTGGAGGGGGCGGCTCTGGGGCCAACGTCCTGACTTTC
CDR3 protein: CASSSGGGGGSGANVLTF

J gene: TRBJ2-1
D gene: TRBD2
V gene: TRBV28
clone size: -
CDR3 DNA: TGTGCCAGCACGGTTGGCGGGAGGGCCCATGAGCAGTTCTTC
CDR3 protein: CASTVGGRAHEQFF

J gene: TRBJ1-2
D gene: TRBD1
V gene: TRBV7-9
clone size: -
CDR3 DNA: TGTGCCAGCAGTATCACAGGGGGCCAATTCTATGGCTACACCTTC
CDR3 protein: CASSITGGQFYGYTF

J gene: TRBJ1-4
D gene: TRBD1
V gene: TRBV7-6
clone size: -
CDR3 DNA: TGTGCCAGCAGCCCCGGGACAGACCCGGACGAAAAACTGTTTTTT
CDR3 protein: CASSPGTDPDEKLFF

J gene: TRBJ2-3
D gene: TRBD2
V gene: TRBV9
clone size: -
CDR3 DNA: TGTGCCAGCAGCGCGACTAGCGGGAGAGTGGATACGCAGTATTTT
CDR3 protein: CASSATSGRVDTQYF

J gene: TRBJ2-5
D gene: -
V gene: TRBV4-1
clone size: -
CDR3 DNA: TGCGCCAGCAGCCAAGATCCCTCAGGCAGGGAGACCCAGTACTTC
CDR3 protein: CASSQDPSGRETQYF

J gene: TRBJ1-2
D gene: -
V gene: TRBV28
clone size: -
CDR3 DNA: TGTGCCAGCACCCCTGTCGGTGGGCTCTATGGCTACACCTTC
CDR3 protein: CASTPVGGLYGYTF

J gene: TRBJ2-5
D gene: -
V gene: TRBV9
clone size: -
CDR3 DNA: TGTGCCAGCAGCGTAGGAGGACTAACCCAAGAGACCCAGTACTTC
CDR3 protein: CASSVGGLTQETQYF